This T cell receptor (beta chain) emerged from a study of cytomegalovirus exposure and HLA in healthy donors (dated by TCRdb to 2016 to 2017). Background for the entire study: An earlier analysis of 587 of the donors reported around 280 Gb of sequence data and 117 million unique TCR beta sequences obtained from about 180 million T cells. Roughly 300 gigabases of sequencing data and approximately 93 million unique TCR sequences were included in an early release covering about 620 HLA-typed donors. Among the approximately 400 genotyped donors, about 85% belonged to the genetic ancestry cluster associated with self-reported Caucasian donors. The aim of the study was to test whether cataloging public T cell receptors could identify signatures of past pathogen exposure. The T cell repertoires of around 730 subjects were profiled by immunosequencing and related to cytomegalovirus serostatus. Along with the approximately 650-subject first cohort, a separate validation cohort of over 90 different subjects was used. To predict cytomegalovirus infection status, the study brought together high-throughput TCR immunosequencing, statistical association of individual TCRs with disease status, and machine learning. A later analysis re-analyzed previously published TCR beta repertoires from approximately 700 donors and added high-resolution HLA genotyping to study TCR occurrence patterns. In the later analysis, no new phenotypic data were used to find candidate immune exposures; instead, reliance was placed on TCR beta sequences and their occurrence across donors. To decide whether each TCR beta V gene segment behaved as functional or pseudogenic, an earlier analysis of 587 of the donors relied on high-throughput TCR beta sequencing. Donor age, sex, ethnicity and CMV serostatus were collected together with the repertoire data. A later genetic analysis took genome-wide SNP genotypes for about 65% of the 666 donors and used that subset as a discovery cohort. Every repertoire in the discovery cohort had been generated on one and the same sequencing platform. Both class I and class II loci were covered by HLA typing, at four-digit resolution. The number of donors typed differed by locus, with roughly 629-640 for A, B, C, DRB1 and DQB1, around 500 for DQA1, 600 to 610 for DPA1, and 450 to 480 for DPB1. Because of strong linkage in the cohort, 4 to 6 DR-DQ haplotypes were treated as single units for association and clustering. On average, roughly 200,000 unique TCR beta nucleotide sequences were sequenced per donor among 398 genotyped donors of the cohort, with roughly 20% of those sequences being non-productive.

Beyond this particular receptor, the publication reports: In a later analysis, several top co-occurrence clusters were reported to appear linked to parvovirus B19, influenza, CMV and Epstein-Barr virus. When HLA alleles, especially DR and DQ, strongly co-occurred, attributing TCR associations to individual alleles was difficult. A later analysis found that TCR association rates varied across HLA loci, with DRB1 alleles showing the most associated TCRs and HLA-C alleles the fewest. At a false discovery rate of 0.05, a later analysis linked some 18,000 TCR beta sequences to specific HLA alleles. Because HLA typing was unavailable for some donors at each locus, only the typed subset was used in association tests. The study listed approximately 150 TCR beta chains as associated with cytomegalovirus. While some public TCRs were present in many individuals, most TCR sequences turned up only very rarely across donors. The 87-base-pair reads could not distinguish some IMGT-functional V segments, including TRBV6-2 and TRBV6-3, so those segments were excluded. A further reported finding was that TCR beta sequences accurately predicted the HLA-A and HLA-B alleles for most subjects in the first cohort. Only TCR beta chains were sequenced in this cohort, and the absence of alpha or paired-chain data limited detectable features. Compared with equally common non-associated chains, HLA-associated TCR beta chains in a later analysis were more clonally expanded and had lower generation probabilities. In both the original and validation cohorts, the classifier was reported to diagnose cytomegalovirus status with high specificity and sensitivity. According to a later analysis, most CMV-associated TCR beta chains appeared to be HLA-restricted, and the HLA associations seemed to be driven largely by CMV exposure. Roughly uniform sequencing depth across donors was assumed in presence/absence analyses, although this assumption may not hold. A cluster of highly shared sequence variants was judged likely to represent a technical artifact of the sequencing pipeline. An earlier analysis of several hundred of the donors showed that most TCR beta V segments appeared in productive rearrangements either about 90% or about 30% of the time, which broadly matched IMGT annotations. CMV serostatus was the only immune exposure information available for the cohort. A later genetic analysis associated a missense DCLRE1C variant with V-gene and J-gene trimming of TCR beta chains, and an independent cohort replicated the association. The earlier analysis of some 540 of the donors excluded fewer than 20 rarely observed V segments, including chromosome 9 orphons, because counts were too low. In a later genetic analysis, fewer N-insertions in productive TCRs were reported among donors in an Asian-associated ancestry cluster than the approximately 670-donor mean. Linkage disequilibrium might explain the correlated functional status among segregating V segments, but an unknown experimental factor could not be excluded. The authors suggested that the approach could potentially be extended to other disease states and immunological phenotypes. In vitro tests confirmed that three of the cytomegalovirus-associated TCR beta chains recognize cytomegalovirus antigens.

The protocol used for the library was the immunoSEQ multiplex PCR assay. A mixture of 60 forward primers for TCR Vbeta segments and 13 reverse primers for TCR Jbeta segments was used in the multiplex PCR. A multiplex PCR assay on genomic DNA amplified the CDR3 region of rearranged TCR beta genes. On the Illumina HiSeq System, the amplified TCR beta libraries were sequenced as 87-base-pair reads. Regarding the original processing steps: In a later analysis, tens of millions of unique TCR beta chains were counted across the 650 to 700 repertoires, and roughly 11 million of these chains were shared by at least two donors. To remove PCR and sequencing errors, raw reads were error-corrected and collapsed into unique sequences using a nearest-neighbor algorithm that merged closely related sequences. CDR3 sequences were aligned to IMGT reference sequences to assign V, D and J gene segments. For a sequence to be retained, a match of at least six nucleotides to both a V gene segment and a J gene segment was required. A rearrangement was called productive if the CDR3 had no stop codons and remained in frame with V and J, and every other rearrangement was called non-productive. CDR3 was defined according to IMGT convention as the region running from the second conserved V-encoded cysteine to the conserved J-encoded phenylalanine. The earlier analysis of about 500 of the donors excluded sequences that lacked an unambiguous match to a single V gene segment. In an earlier analysis of some 590 of the donors, a V segment was called functional when productive rearrangements were above 56.7%, and segregating when the standard deviation between donors exceeded 5%. A statistical classification framework was built for diagnosing cytomegalovirus status from the catalog of TCR beta chain sequences. In a later analysis, TCR nucleotide sequences were compared against IMGT/GENE-DB human TR gene sequences so that V and J genes could be assigned. In a later analysis, CDR3 sequences and most-parsimonious VDJ recombination scenarios were assigned using the TCRdist pipeline. A later analysis defined each TCR beta chain by its CDR3 amino acid sequence plus V-gene family, and excluded reads lacking a unique V-gene family. As a way to deal with suspected cross-contamination and a sequencing artifact, a later analysis dropped roughly 620 nucleotide sequences that were highly shared and had low generation probability. A later analysis calculated a clonal expansion index for each public chain from normalized within-repertoire ranks of inferred template counts. In a later analysis, generation probabilities were computed with a VDJ recombination model fitted to out-of-frame rearrangements, and the resulting probabilities were checked against IGoR. A later analysis scored TCR-TCR, TCR-HLA and TCR-CMV co-occurrence with hypergeometric tests, applying a repertoire-size bias correction to TCR pairs. A later analysis estimated false discovery rates by permuting HLA or CMV assignments 20 times. In a later analysis, co-occurring TCRs were grouped with DBSCAN, and TCRdist sequence similarity was added when clustering was performed within HLA-allele-positive subsets. For co-occurrence clustering, repertoires with fewer than 30,000 or more than 120,000 public chains were excluded, along with five repertoires with anomalous nucleotide sharing. TCRdb retrieved this table from immuneACCESS and kept in-frame rearrangements only. Not all clones are present; in checked studies, unresolved V genes account for under half, and no reason is known for the remainder. V and J calls and clone size follow that table, whereas D and trimming were derived from the DNA. The sample contains some 200,000 clones, roughly 80% of them found a single time. Under 0.75% of the sample is taken by the ten largest.

V is trimmed back by 4 bases and J by 2 bases, and the junction contains 9 bases that no gene match accounts for. From cysteine to phenylalanine, the CDR3 is 16 amino acids long. Only the CDR3 region is kept as DNA, spanning 48 bases read in frame from base 1. Per the germline V gene, SGDLS is the CDR1 and YYNGEE is the CDR2. In regard to this clone: No antigen is known for it. No quality values exist for individual bases; no much larger clone is one base distant.

In total, roughly 710 healthy bone marrow donors made up the cohort. All cohort members were sampled while nominally healthy, although unrecorded immune exposures were likely present. The donor tested CMV seronegative and was one of the 352 seronegative cohort members. Every donor gave a peripheral blood sample, and the peripheral blood mononuclear cells from that sample were used for TCR beta sequencing. Genomic DNA was extracted from the blood cell samples with the Qiagen DNeasy Blood Extraction Kit. The receptor comes from a boy between 5 and 17 years old in good health and CMV-seronegative. This sequence uses TRBV9 and TRBJ2-5; 9 bases in between match TRBD2. Sequenced: PBMCs. The sequenced DNA: TGTGCCAGCAGCCGACCGGGACTAGCCCAACAAGAGACCCAGTACTTC. Its protein reads: CASSRPGLAQQETQYF.